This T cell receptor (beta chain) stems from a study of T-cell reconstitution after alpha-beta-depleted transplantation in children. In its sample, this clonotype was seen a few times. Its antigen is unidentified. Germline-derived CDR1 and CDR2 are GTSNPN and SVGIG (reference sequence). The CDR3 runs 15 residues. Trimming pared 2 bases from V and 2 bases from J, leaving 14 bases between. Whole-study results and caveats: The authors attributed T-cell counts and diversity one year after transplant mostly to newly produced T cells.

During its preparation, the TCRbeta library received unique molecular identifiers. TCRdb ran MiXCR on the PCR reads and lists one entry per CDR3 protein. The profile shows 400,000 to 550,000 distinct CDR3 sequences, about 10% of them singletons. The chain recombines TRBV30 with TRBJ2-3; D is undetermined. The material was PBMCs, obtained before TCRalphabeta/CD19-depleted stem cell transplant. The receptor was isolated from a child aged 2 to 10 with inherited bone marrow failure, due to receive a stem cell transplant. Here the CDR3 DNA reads TGTGCCTGGAGTATATCCAGGATTCACACAGATACGCAGTATTTT. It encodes CAWSISRIHTDTQYF.